Shown below are 12 T cell receptor beta chains from a single sample sequenced in a study of T cells in Graves' hyperthyroidism and ophthalmopathy. The investigators amplified TCR beta CDR3 regions from RNA transcripts. TCR CDR3 underwent first-round RT-PCR with the HTBI primer set. TCRdb fed the multiplex PCR reads into MiXCR, producing one record per CDR3 protein. The profile covers a few hundred thousand distinct CDR3 sequences, with around 46% appearing a single time and 8.2% taken by the ten largest. Sequences were obtained from peripheral blood or thyroid tissue (not recorded which). These receptors all come from a woman between 18 and 30 years old with Graves' hyperthyroidism.

The V and J genes are TRBV2 and TRBJ1-1; tentatively, D is TRBD1 (6 bases). Germline V gene sequence: CDR1 SNHLY, CDR2 FYNNEI. Trimming took off 6 bases at V and 1 base at J, with 12 bases between the two ends. CDR3 size: 14 residues. CDR3 in amino acids: CASSLQTGNTEAFF. In nucleotides, the CDR3 is TGTGCCAGCAGCCTCCAGACAGGGAACACTGAAGCTTTCTTT.

J is TRBJ2-5 and V is TRBV7-2; 9 positions agree with TRBD1. Trimming at V came to 8 bases and at J to 6 bases, leaving 10 bases not matched to a gene. Germline V lookup: CDR1 SGHTA, CDR2 FQGNSA. The CDR3 is 14 residues long. In DNA, the CDR3 is TGTGCCAGCTCACCCGGACAGGGGAGGAAGACCCAGTACTTC. It specifies CASSPGQGRKTQYF.

This clonotype was detected ten times or more. This chain joins TRBV6-4 and TRBJ1-2, with D unresolved. Trimming took 6 bases from V and 9 from J, leaving 14 bases between them. Germline V CDR1 and CDR2: MRHNA, SNTAGT. The CDR3 loop spans 12 amino acids. The CDR3 here is CASSQGVGRYTF. CDR3 DNA sequence: TGTGCCAGCAGCCAAGGTGTCGGGCGCTACACCTTC.

This clonotype has just a few counts. V gene TRBV4-1 combines with J gene TRBJ1-1, with D possibly TRBD1 on 5 matching bases. This CDR3 spans 16 amino acids. With 0 bases removed from V and 0 bases from J, the gap between germline ends came to 11 bases. CDR1 is MGHRA and CDR2 is YSYEKL in the germline V gene. The CDR3 loop reads CASSQDGDSLNTEAFF. CDR3 DNA sequence: TGCGCCAGCAGCCAAGATGGCGACAGCCTGAACACTGAAGCTTTCTTT.

The CDR3 sequence is CASSTWQERGRNTEAFF. CDR3 DNA sequence: TGTGCCAGCAGCACTTGGCAGGAGAGGGGAAGGAACACTGAAGCTTTCTTT. The J gene is TRBJ1-1, the V gene TRBV12-3 or TRBV12-4; D possibly corresponds to TRBD1 (5 bases). The CDR3 covers 17 residues. The germline V and J ends were trimmed by 6 bases and 1 base, with 21 bases remaining between them.

This clonotype has only a few counts. The germline gene is not matched at one end of the junction; a read error may be the cause. The CDR3 is CASSPDWTSGRAETQYF. In DNA form, the CDR3 reads TGTGCCAGCAGCCCAGATTGGACTAGCGGGAGAGCTGAGACCCAGTACTTC. V and J are TRBV5-1 and TRBJ2-5, with 13 bases fitting TRBD2. This CDR3 spans 17 amino acids. CDR1 is SGHRS, CDR2 YFSETQ, per germline.

There are a few counts of this clonotype. The chain couples TRBV2 to TRBJ2-2, with unresolved D. The CDR3 spans 12 residues. Germline values: CDR1 SNHLY, CDR2 FYNNEI. Trimming pared 5 bases from V and 8 bases from J, leaving 9 bases between. The CDR3 loop reads CASSPRRGELFF. For the CDR3, the DNA is TGTGCCAGCAGTCCCCGGCGTGGGGAGCTGTTTTTT.

This clonotype was detected a few times. The V and J genes are TRBV19 and TRBJ1-5; 8 positions agree with TRBD1. Germline-derived CDR1 and CDR2 are LNHDA and SQIVND (reference sequence). The J segment lost 3 bases and the V segment lost 10 bases, leaving 11 bases of the junction unmatched. This CDR3 region has 15 residues. The DNA for the CDR3 is TGTGCCACTAAGACAGGGGCGTGGGACAATCAGCCCCAGCATTTT. It codes for CATKTGAWDNQPQHF.

This clonotype was recorded at least ten times. The V gene is TRBV7-3, the J gene TRBJ2-5; perhaps TRBD2 as D (6 bases). The CDR3 consists of 14 residues. CDR1 and CDR2 (germline): SGHTA, FQGTGA. The germline V and J ends were trimmed by 5 bases and 1 base, with 11 bases remaining between them. CDR3 nucleotides: TGTGCCAGCAGCCCTATCGGGGGCCAAGAGACCCAGTACTTC. Amino acid sequence: CASSPIGGQETQYF.

For this clonotype: Sequence at one end of the junction differs from germline and may be a read error. The rearrangement links TRBV2 to TRBJ2-7, with 8 bases lining up with TRBD2. The CDR3 has 11 amino acids. The germline gives CDR1 SNHLY, CDR2 FYNNEI. The CDR3, as DNA: TGTGCCAGCACCAGCGGGAGTAGGCGGTTCTTC. Translation: CASTSGSRRFF.

This clonotype was recorded a few times. The junction differs from germline at one of its ends, possibly a read error. J is TRBJ2-7 and V is TRBV7-3, with D perhaps being TRBD1 or TRBD2 (5 bases each). Germline CDR1 SGHTA, CDR2 FQGTGA. The CDR3 consists of 14 residues. The CDR3 reads CASSHVEGSYEQYF. The CDR3 DNA reads as TGCGCCAGCAGCCACGTAGAGGGGTCCTACGAGCAGTACTTC.

This chain connects TRBV10-3 to TRBJ1-5; maybe TRBD1 (5 bases). The ends were cut back, 8 bases at V and 8 bases at J, with 19 bases in the middle. The CDR3 extends over 14 amino acids. Germline V CDR1 and CDR2: ENHRY, SYGVKD. CDR3 bases: TGTGCCATCTCCCCCGTCGGGCAGGGAGAGCCCCAGCATTTT. Its translation: CAISPVGQGEPQHF.